A selection of T cell receptor beta chains follows, all from one sample in a study of T cell responses to AZD1222 COVID-19 vaccine. TCRdb's table, derived via immunoSEQ multiplex PCR, lists solely in-frame clones and lacks some. The sample has more than 100,000 clones, approximately 90% seen once. The sample here was peripheral blood, taken on day 0 of AZD1222 vaccination. Source of these receptors: an adult in good health. Both conserved end residues are part of each CDR3. The D gene is left open where the match is weak. Clone size is stated in some rows and not others, as once, few, many or a class when expanded.

>TRBD2|TRBJ2-2|TRBV5-1|.|15
CASTRLAGETGELFF
TGCGCCAGCACCCGACTAGCGGGGGAAACCGGGGAGCTGTTTTTT
>.|TRBJ2-5|TRBV4-3|.|14
CASSHGQGGETQYF
TGCGCCAGCAGCCACGGCCAGGGGGGCGAGACCCAGTACTTC
>.|TRBJ1-5|TRBV2|.|15
CASSEVRTADWPQHF
TGTGCCAGCAGTGAGGTGCGCACGGCGGATTGGCCCCAGCATTTT
>.|TRBJ1-4|TRBV11-2|.|16
CASSAGRVGTNEKLFF
TGTGCCAGCAGCGCCGGAAGGGTAGGAACTAATGAAAAACTGTTTTTT
>.|TRBJ2-7|TRBV28|once|13
CASGSGPTRGQYF
TGTGCCAGCGGATCTGGACCAACCCGCGGGCAGTACTTC
>.|TRBJ1-2|TRBV28|.|15
CASSFRLGNDYGYTF
TGTGCCAGCAGTTTCCGCTTGGGGAACGACTATGGCTACACCTTC
>TRBD1|TRBJ2-5|TRBV29-1|.|15
CSVVDRDWVRETQYF
TGCAGCGTCGTGGACAGGGACTGGGTGCGGGAGACCCAGTACTTC
>TRBD1|TRBJ1-6|TRBV19|.|14
CASSADRNNSPLHF
TGTGCCAGTAGTGCGGACAGGAATAATTCACCCCTCCACTTT
>TRBD1|TRBJ2-7|TRBV28|.|13
CASSGDRVYEQYF
TGTGCCAGCAGCGGGGACAGGGTGTACGAGCAGTACTTC
>.|TRBJ1-2|TRBV19|.|17
CASSTPGLGPSNYGYTF
TGTGCCAGTAGTACCCCCGGACTGGGCCCTTCTAACTATGGCTACACCTTC
>.|TRBJ2-2|TRBV7-9|once|15
CASSLGQTNTGELFF
TGTGCCAGCAGCTTAGGACAGACAAACACCGGGGAGCTGTTTTTT
>.|TRBJ2-1|TRBV7-9|.|16
CASSLTGRVSYNEQFF
TGTGCCAGCAGCTTGACAGGTCGTGTCTCCTACAATGAGCAGTTCTTC
>.|TRBJ1-1|TRBV10-3|.|13
CAISEVVSTEAFF
TGTGCCATCAGTGAAGTAGTGAGCACTGAAGCTTTCTTT
>TRBD1|TRBJ2-5|TRBV2|.|16
CASSEASGQGRETQYF
TGTGCCAGCAGTGAAGCTTCCGGACAGGGGAGAGAGACCCAGTACTTC
>TRBD2|TRBJ2-3|TRBV27|.|14
CASTKAGATDTQYF
TGTGCCAGCACCAAAGCGGGGGCAACAGATACGCAGTATTTT
>TRBD1|TRBJ2-7|TRBV10-3|.|15
CAISTGTGGTYEQYF
TGTGCCATCAGTACAGGGACAGGGGGTACCTACGAGCAGTACTTC
>.|TRBJ2-3|TRBV3-1/TRBV3-2|.|16
CASSQGPGDGTDTQYF
TGTGCCAGCAGCCAAGGCCCAGGGGACGGGACAGATACGCAGTATTTT
>.|TRBJ1-2|TRBV5-1|.|13
CASSLVGAYGYTF
TGCGCCAGCAGCTTGGTTGGCGCTTATGGCTACACCTTC
>.|TRBJ1-5|TRBV6-6|.|14
CASGRDSLVQPQHF
TGTGCCAGCGGGCGAGACAGTCTCGTTCAGCCCCAGCATTTT
>.|TRBJ2-2|TRBV5-1|.|14
CASSLGRDTGELFF
TGCGCCAGCAGCTTGGGGAGGGACACCGGGGAGCTGTTTTTT
>.|TRBJ1-6|TRBV10-3|.|14
CATNRELNNSPLHF
TGTGCCACCAATAGGGAACTGAATAATTCACCCCTCCACTTT
>.|TRBJ1-1|TRBV14|once|15
CASSQGRGWVTEAFF
TGTGCCAGCAGCCAAGGTAGAGGCTGGGTCACTGAAGCTTTCTTT
>.|TRBJ2-1|TRBV5-6|.|13
CASSLDGDYEQFF
TGTGCCAGCAGCTTGGACGGAGACTATGAGCAGTTCTTC
>TRBD1|TRBJ1-5|TRBV6-5|.|15
CASSSLTGGDQPQHF
TGTGCCAGCAGTTCCCTCACAGGGGGCGATCAGCCCCAGCATTTT
>TRBD1|TRBJ2-7|TRBV27|few|15
CASSPLYRGSYEQYF
TGTGCCAGCAGTCCTCTTTACAGGGGTTCCTACGAGCAGTACTTC
>.|TRBJ1-4|TRBV4-3|.|14
CASSQGLNSEKLFF
TGCGCCAGCAGCCAAGGGCTCAACAGTGAAAAACTGTTTTTT
>.|TRBJ1-1|TRBV7-9|few|14
CATLDRKKDTEAFF
TGTGCCACCTTGGACCGGAAAAAAGACACTGAAGCTTTCTTT
>TRBD2|TRBJ2-7|TRBV7-2|.|15
CASSLAGGGSYEQYF
TGTGCCAGCAGCCTAGCCGGCGGGGGGTCCTACGAGCAGTACTTC
>TRBD2|TRBJ2-5|TRBV10-3|.|15
CAISGRASGKETQYF
TGTGCCATCAGTGGTAGGGCTAGCGGGAAAGAGACCCAGTACTTC
>.|TRBJ1-1|TRBV15|.|12
CATSRDYPEAFF
TGTGCCACCAGCAGAGATTATCCTGAAGCTTTCTTT
>.|TRBJ1-5|TRBV28|.|14
CASSLARGGQPQHF
TGTGCCAGCAGTTTAGCGAGGGGCGGTCAGCCCCAGCATTTT
>.|TRBJ1-5|TRBV12-3/TRBV12-4|.|13
CASSLQRDQPQHF
TGTGCCAGCAGTTTACAGCGGGATCAGCCCCAGCATTTT
>.|TRBJ1-6|TRBV7-9|.|13
CASSQGGDSPLHF
TGTGCCAGCAGCCAAGGGGGAGATTCACCCCTCCACTTT
>.|TRBJ1-1|TRBV5-5|.|15
CASSRLRGELRVAFF
TGTGCCAGCAGCAGGTTGAGGGGGGAGTTGAGGGTGGCTTTCTTT
>TRBD1|TRBJ2-1|TRBV5-8|.|15
CASSPGPGQDNEQFF
TGTGCCAGCAGCCCGGGACCGGGACAGGATAATGAGCAGTTCTTC
>TRBD1|TRBJ1-2|TRBV6-2/TRBV6-3|.|14
CASSRDRANYGYTF
TGTGCCAGCAGTCGGGACAGAGCTAACTATGGCTACACCTTC
>.|TRBJ1-1|TRBV7-9|.|12
CASGRMNTEAFF
TGTGCCAGCGGGCGGATGAACACTGAAGCTTTCTTT
>.|TRBJ1-1|TRBV2|.|15
CASSSRSGGMAEAFF
TGTGCCAGCAGTAGTAGGTCGGGGGGCATGGCTGAAGCTTTCTTT
>.|TRBJ1-5|TRBV4-3|.|15
CASSQDRGSNQPQHF
TGCGCCAGCAGCCAAGATCGCGGCAGCAATCAGCCCCAGCATTTT
>.|TRBJ2-7|TRBV7-9|few|13
CASSLVGGYEQYF
TGTGCCAGCAGCTTAGTGGGGGGCTACGAGCAGTACTTC
>.|TRBJ2-3|TRBV7-9|few|14
CASSTGPPRDTQYF
TGTGCCAGCAGCACTGGACCCCCCCGCGATACGCAGTATTTT
>TRBD2|TRBJ2-3|TRBV27|.|16
CASSLRAGGETDTQYF
TGTGCCAGCAGTCTACGGGCGGGGGGAGAGACAGATACGCAGTATTTT